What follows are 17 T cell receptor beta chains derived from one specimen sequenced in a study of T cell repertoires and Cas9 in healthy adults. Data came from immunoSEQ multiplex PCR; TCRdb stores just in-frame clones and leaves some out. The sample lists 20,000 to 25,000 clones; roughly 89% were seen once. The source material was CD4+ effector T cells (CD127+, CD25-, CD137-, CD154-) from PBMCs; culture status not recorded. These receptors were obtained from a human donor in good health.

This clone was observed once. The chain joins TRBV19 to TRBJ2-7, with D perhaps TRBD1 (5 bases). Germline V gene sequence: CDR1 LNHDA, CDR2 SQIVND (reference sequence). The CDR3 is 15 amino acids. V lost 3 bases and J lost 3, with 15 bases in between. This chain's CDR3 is CASSILRDRIYEQYF. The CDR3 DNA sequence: TGTGCCAGTAGTATTCTCAGGGATCGTATCTACGAGCAGTACTTC.

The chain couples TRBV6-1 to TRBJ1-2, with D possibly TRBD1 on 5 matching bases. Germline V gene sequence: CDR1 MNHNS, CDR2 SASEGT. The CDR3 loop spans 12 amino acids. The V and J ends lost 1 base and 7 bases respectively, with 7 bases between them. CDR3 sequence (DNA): TGTGCCAGCAGTGAAGGCCAGGGTGGCTACACCTTC. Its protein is CASSEGQGGYTF.

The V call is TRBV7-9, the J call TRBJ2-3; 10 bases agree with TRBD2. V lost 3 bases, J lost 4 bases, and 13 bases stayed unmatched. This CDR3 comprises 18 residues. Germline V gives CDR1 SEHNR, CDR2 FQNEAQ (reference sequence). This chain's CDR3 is CASSFGLAGVDFADTQYF. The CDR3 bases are TGTGCCAGCAGCTTCGGCCTAGCGGGGGTAGATTTCGCAGATACGCAGTATTTT.

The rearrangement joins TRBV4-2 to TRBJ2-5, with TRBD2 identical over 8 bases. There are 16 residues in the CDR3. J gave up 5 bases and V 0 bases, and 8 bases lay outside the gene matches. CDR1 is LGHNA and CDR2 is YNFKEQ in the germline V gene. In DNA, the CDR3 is TGTGCCAGCAGCCAAGATCCGGGACTAGAAGGGGAGACCCAGTACTTC. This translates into CASSQDPGLEGETQYF.

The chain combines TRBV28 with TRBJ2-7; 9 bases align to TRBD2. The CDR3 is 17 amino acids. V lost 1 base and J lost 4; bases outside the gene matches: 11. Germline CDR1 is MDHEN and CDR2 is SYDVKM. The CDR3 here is CASSLYNPGLAWYEQYF. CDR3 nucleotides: TGTGCCAGCAGTTTATATAATCCGGGACTAGCTTGGTACGAGCAGTACTTC.

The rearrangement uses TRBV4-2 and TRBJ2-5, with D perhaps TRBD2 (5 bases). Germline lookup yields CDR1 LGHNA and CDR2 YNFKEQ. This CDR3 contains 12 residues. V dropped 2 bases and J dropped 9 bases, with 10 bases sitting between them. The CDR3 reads CASSQPDGAQYF. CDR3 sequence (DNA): TGTGCCAGCAGCCAACCTGACGGGGCCCAGTACTTC.

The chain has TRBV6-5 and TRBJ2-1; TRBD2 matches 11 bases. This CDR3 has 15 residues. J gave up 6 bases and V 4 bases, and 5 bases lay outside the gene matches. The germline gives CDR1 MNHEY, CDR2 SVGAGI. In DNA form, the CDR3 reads TGTGCCAGCAGTTCCTTAGCGGGAGGGGGCAATGAGCAGTTCTTC. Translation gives CASSSLAGGGNEQFF.

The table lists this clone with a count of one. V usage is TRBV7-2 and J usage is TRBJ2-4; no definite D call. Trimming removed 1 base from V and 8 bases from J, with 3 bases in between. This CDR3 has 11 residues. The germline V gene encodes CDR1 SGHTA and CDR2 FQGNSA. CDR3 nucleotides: TGTGCCAGCAGCTTAGAGGACATTCAGTACTTC. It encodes CASSLEDIQYF.

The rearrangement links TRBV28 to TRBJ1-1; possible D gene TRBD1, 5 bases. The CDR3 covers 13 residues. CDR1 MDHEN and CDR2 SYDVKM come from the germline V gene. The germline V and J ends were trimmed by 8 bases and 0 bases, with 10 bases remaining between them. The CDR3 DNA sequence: TGTGCCAGCTACAGGCCCATGAACACTGAAGCTTTCTTT. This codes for CASYRPMNTEAFF.

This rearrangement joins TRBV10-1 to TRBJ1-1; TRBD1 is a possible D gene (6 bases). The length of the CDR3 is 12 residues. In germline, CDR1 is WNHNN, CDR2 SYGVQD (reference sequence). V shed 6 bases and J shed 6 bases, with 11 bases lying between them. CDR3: CASSRGSAEAFF. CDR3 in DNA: TGCGCCAGCAGCAGGGGTAGCGCTGAAGCTTTCTTT.

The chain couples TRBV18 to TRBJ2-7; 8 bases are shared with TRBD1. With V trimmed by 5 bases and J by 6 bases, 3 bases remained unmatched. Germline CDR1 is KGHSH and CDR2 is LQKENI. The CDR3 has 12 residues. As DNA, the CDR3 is TGTGCCAGCTCAGCAGGGACAGGCGAGCAGTACTTC. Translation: CASSAGTGEQYF.

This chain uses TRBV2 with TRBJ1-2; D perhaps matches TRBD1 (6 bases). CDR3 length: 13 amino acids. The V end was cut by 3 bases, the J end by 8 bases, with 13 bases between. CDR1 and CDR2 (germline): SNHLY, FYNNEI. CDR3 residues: CASSDRGLGGYTF. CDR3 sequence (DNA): TGTGCCAGCAGTGATCGGGGGCTCGGAGGCTACACCTTC.

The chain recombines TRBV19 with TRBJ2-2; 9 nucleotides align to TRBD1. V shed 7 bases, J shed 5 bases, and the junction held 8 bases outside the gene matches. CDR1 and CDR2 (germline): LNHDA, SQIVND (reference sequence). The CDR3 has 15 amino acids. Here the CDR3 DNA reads TGTGCCAGTACCCCAACCGGGACAGGGACCGGGGAGCTGTTTTTT. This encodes CASTPTGTGTGELFF. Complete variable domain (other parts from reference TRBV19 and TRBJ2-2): DGGITQSPKYLFRKEGQNVTLSCEQNLNHDAMYWYRQDPGQGLRLIYYSQIVNDFQKGDIAEGYSVSREKKESFPLTVTSAQKNPTAFYLCASTPTGTGTGELFFGEGSRLTVL.

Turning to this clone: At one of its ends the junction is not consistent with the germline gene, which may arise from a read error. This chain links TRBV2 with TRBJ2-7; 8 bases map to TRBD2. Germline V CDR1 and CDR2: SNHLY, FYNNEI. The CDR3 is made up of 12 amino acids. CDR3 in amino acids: CASSEARGADCF. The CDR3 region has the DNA TGTGCCAGCAGTGAAGCGCGGGGGGCTGATTGCTTC.

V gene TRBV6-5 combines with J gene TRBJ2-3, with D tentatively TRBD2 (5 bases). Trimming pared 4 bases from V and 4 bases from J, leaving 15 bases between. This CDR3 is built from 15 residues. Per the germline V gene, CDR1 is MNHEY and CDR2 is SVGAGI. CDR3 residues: CASSFGSAGADTQYF. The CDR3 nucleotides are TGTGCCAGCAGTTTTGGGAGCGCCGGAGCAGATACGCAGTATTTT.

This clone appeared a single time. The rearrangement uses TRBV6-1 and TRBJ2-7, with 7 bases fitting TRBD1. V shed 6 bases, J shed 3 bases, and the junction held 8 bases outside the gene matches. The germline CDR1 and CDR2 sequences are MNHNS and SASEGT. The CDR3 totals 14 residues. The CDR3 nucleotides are TGTGCCAGCAGCAAGCCGGGACAGATCTACGAGCAGTACTTC. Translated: CASSKPGQIYEQYF.

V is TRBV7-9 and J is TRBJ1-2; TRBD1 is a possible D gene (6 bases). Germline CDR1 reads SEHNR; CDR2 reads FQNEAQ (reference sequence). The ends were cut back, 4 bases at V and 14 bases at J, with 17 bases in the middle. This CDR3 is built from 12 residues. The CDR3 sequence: CASSSTDSGQTF. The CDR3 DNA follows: TGTGCCAGCAGCTCGACAGACTCCGGACAGACCTTC. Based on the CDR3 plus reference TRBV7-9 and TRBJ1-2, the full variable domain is DTGVSQNPRHKITKRGQNVTFRCDPISEHNRLYWYRQTLGQGPEFLTYFQNEAQLEKSRLLSDRFSAERPKGSFSTLEIQRTEQGDSAMYLCASSSTDSGQTFGSGTRLTVV.